This TCR beta chain was retrieved from a study of cytomegalovirus exposure and HLA in healthy donors. The germline V gene has CDR1 SEHNR and CDR2 FQNEAQ (reference sequence). Trimming stripped 8 bases from V and 8 bases from J, with 16 bases between. The length of the CDR3 is 14 residues. The study ran its PCR with 60 Vbeta and 13 Jbeta primers. Assay used: immunoSEQ multiplex PCR; TCRdb lists only in-frame clones, some missing. This repertoire shows under 200,000 clones, 60% to 80% found once; its top ten account for more than 4%. As concerns this clone: The antigen remains undetermined.

Study-level results: Associated with cytomegalovirus, according to the listing, were 150 to 200 TCR beta chains. For most subjects, TCR beta sequences were reported to predict HLA-A and HLA-B alleles with accuracy. A later analysis linked a missense DCLRE1C variant to TCR beta V- and J-gene trimming.

The sequence came from a male donor in good health and CMV-seronegative. The chain couples TRBV7-9 to TRBJ1-6; no firm D call. The sample was PBMCs. Here the CDR3 DNA reads TGTGCCAGCCGTTCCCAAGGGAGGGATTCACCCCTCCACTTT. This translates into CASRSQGRDSPLHF.